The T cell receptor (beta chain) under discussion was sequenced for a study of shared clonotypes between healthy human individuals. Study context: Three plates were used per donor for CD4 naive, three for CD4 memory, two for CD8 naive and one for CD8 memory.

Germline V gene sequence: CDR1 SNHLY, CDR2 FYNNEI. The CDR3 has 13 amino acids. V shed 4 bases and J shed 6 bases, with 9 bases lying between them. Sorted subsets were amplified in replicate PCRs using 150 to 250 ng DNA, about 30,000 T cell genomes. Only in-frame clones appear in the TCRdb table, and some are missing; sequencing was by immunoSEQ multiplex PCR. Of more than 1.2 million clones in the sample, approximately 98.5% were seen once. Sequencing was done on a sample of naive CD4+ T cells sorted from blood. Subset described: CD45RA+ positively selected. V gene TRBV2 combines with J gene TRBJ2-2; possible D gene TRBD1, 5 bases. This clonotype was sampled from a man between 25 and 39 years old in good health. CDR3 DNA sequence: TGTGCCAGCAGTGCAGGGCCAGCCGGGGAGCTGTTTTTT. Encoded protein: CASSAGPAGELFF. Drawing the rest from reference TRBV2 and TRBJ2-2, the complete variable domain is EPEVTQTPSHQVTQMGQEVILRCVPISNHLYFYWYRQILGQKVEFLVSFYNNEISEKSEIFDDQFSVERPDGSNFTLKIRSTKLEDSAMYFCASSAGPAGELFFGEGSRLTVL.